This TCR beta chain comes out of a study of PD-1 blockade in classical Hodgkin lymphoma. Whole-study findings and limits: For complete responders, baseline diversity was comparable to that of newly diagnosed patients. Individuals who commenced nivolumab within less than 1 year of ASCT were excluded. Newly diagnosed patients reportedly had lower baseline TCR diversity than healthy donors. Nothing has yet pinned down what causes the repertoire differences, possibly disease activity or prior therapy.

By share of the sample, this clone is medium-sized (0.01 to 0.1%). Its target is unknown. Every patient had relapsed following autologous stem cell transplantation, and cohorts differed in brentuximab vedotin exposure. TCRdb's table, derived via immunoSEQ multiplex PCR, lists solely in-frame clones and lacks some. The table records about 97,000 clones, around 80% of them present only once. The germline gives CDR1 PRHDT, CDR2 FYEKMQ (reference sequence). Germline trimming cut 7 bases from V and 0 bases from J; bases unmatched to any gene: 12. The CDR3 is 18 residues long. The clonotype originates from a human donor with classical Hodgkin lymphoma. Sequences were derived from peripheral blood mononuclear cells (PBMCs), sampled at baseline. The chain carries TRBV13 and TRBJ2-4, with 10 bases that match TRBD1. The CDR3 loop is CASKTGTGASKAKNIQYF. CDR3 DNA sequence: TGTGCCAGCAAGACCGGGACAGGGGCGTCGAAAGCCAAAAACATTCAGTACTTC.